Shown below are 27 T cell receptor beta chains from a single sample sequenced in a study of PD-1 blockade in classical Hodgkin lymphoma. Each of the patients experienced relapse following autologous stem cell transplantation, and their brentuximab vedotin exposure differed. TCRdb's table, derived via immunoSEQ multiplex PCR, lists solely in-frame clones and lacks some. The data contain some 24,000 clones, approximately 80% of them singletons. This specimen consisted of peripheral blood mononuclear cells (PBMCs), obtained at baseline. The receptors derive from a human donor with classical Hodgkin lymphoma.

The chain is built from TRBV28 and TRBJ2-3; no definite D call. Deletions cut 1 base from V and 9 bases from J, with 17 bases between. Per germline, CDR1 MDHEN and CDR2 SYDVKM. CDR3 length: 15 residues. Here the CDR3 reads CASSLSLNPGRTQYF. The CDR3 region has the DNA TGTGCCAGCAGTTTATCCCTTAACCCTGGTCGGACGCAGTATTTT.

The J gene is TRBJ2-1, the V gene TRBV6-1, with 9 nucleotides matching TRBD1. The CDR3 covers 13 residues. In germline, CDR1 is MNHNS, CDR2 SASEGT. The V gene end was trimmed by 9 bases and the J gene end by 4 bases; junction bases not matched to a gene: 4. CDR3 DNA: TGTGCCAGTAGGACAGGGGTTTACAATGAGCAGTTCTTC. Translated, it gives CASRTGVYNEQFF.

The V gene is TRBV19, the J gene TRBJ1-5; perhaps TRBD1 as D (5 bases). This CDR3 has 14 residues. Germline CDR1 LNHDA, CDR2 SQIVND (reference sequence). Trimming cost V 2 bases and J 1 base, with 6 bases left between them. CDR3 nucleotide sequence: TGTGCCAGTAGTATAAGGGACAGCAATCAGCCCCAGCATTTT. Translating it yields CASSIRDSNQPQHF.

The chain recombines TRBV7-2 with TRBJ1-6; no clear D gene. The CDR3 loop spans 17 amino acids. Trimming left V 1 base short and J 7 bases short, with 17 bases between. CDR1 is SGHTA and CDR2 is FQGNSA in the germline V gene. CDR3 bases: TGTGCCAGCAGCTTAGGGCCTTTTAAAATGATGAATTCACCCCTCCACTTT. This codes for CASSLGPFKMMNSPLHF.

V and J are TRBV30 and TRBJ1-5; perhaps TRBD1 as D (6 bases). V lost 1 base and J 0 bases, leaving 19 bases between the germline ends. Per the germline V gene, CDR1 is GTSNPN and CDR2 is SVGIG (reference sequence). The CDR3 is 18 amino acids. The CDR3 region has the DNA TGTGCCTGGAGTGATCGGGGGGGGCGGATCTATAGCAATCAGCCCCAGCATTTT. The encoded protein is CAWSDRGGRIYSNQPQHF. The full variable domain, in which reference TRBV30 and TRBJ1-5 provide the parts outside the CDR3, is SQTIHQWPATLVQPVGSPLSLECTVEGTSNPNLYWYRQAAGRGLQLLFYSVGIGQISSEVPQNLSASRPQDRQFILSSKKLLLSDSGFYLCAWSDRGGRIYSNQPQHFGDGTRLSIL.

The J gene is TRBJ2-2, the V gene TRBV6-5; D is ambiguous. Germline V gives CDR1 MNHEY, CDR2 SVGAGI. The CDR3 extends over 15 amino acids. V was cut by 5 bases and J by 4 bases, with 14 bases left in between. In DNA form, the CDR3 reads TGTGCCAGCAGTCTAACTAAGATACCCACCGGGGAGCTGTTTTTT. Encoded protein: CASSLTKIPTGELFF.

This chain joins TRBV6-1 and TRBJ1-1; D is perhaps TRBD1 (5 bases). CDR3 length equals 13 residues. V lost 5 bases and J lost 5, with 12 bases in between. Per germline, CDR1 MNHNS and CDR2 SASEGT. The CDR3 spells CASSTQGGTEAFF. The DNA of the CDR3 is TGTGCCAGCAGTACCCAGGGTGGGACTGAAGCTTTCTTT.

By its share, this clone is medium-sized (0.01 to 0.1%). This chain connects TRBV7-2 to TRBJ1-5; D not resolved. Germline V lookup: CDR1 SGHTA, CDR2 FQGNSA. This CDR3 contains 13 residues. Trimming removed 5 bases from V and 7 bases from J, with 12 bases in between. The CDR3 DNA sequence: TGTGCCAGCAGCCCACAAAGGCAGCAGCCCCAGCATTTT. As protein: CASSPQRQQPQHF.

The chain couples TRBV18 to TRBJ1-6; D ambiguous. The CDR3 has 15 residues. V was pared by 2 bases and J by 11 bases, with 16 bases between. From germline, CDR1 is KGHSH and CDR2 LQKENI. The CDR3, as DNA: TGTGCCAGCTCACCAGAAACGGGCGGCTCTGCACCCCTCCACTTT. It translates to CASSPETGGSAPLHF.

This clone has a handful of counts. The CDR3 here is CASSPIHQPQHF. The CDR3 DNA follows: TGTGCCAGCAGCCCGATACATCAGCCCCAGCATTTT. J is TRBJ1-5 and V is TRBV7-9; D gene ambiguous. The ends were cut back, 5 bases at V and 5 bases at J, with 7 bases in the middle. The CDR3 spans 12 residues. The germline V gene has CDR1 SEHNR and CDR2 FQNEAQ (reference sequence).

The rearrangement links TRBV7-3 to TRBJ2-1; 8 bases align to TRBD2. J was trimmed by 3 bases and V by 5 bases; bases with no gene match: 9. Germline CDR1 reads SGHTA; CDR2 reads FQGTGA. This CDR3 is 16 amino acids long. CDR3 region: CASSPRVAGGYNEQFF. The CDR3 nucleotides read TGTGCCAGCAGCCCCCGGGTGGCGGGGGGCTACAATGAGCAGTTCTTC. Full variable domain (outside the CDR3, taken from reference TRBV7-3 and TRBJ2-1): GAGVSQTPSNKVTEKGKYVELRCDPISGHTALYWYRQSLGQGPEFLIYFQGTGAADDSGLPNDRFFAVRPEGSVSTLKIQRTERGDSAVYLCASSPRVAGGYNEQFFGPGTRLTVL.

The chain joins TRBV5-4 to TRBJ1-2; TRBD1 matches 8 bases. V lost 4 bases, J lost 7 bases, and 12 bases stayed unmatched. The germline gives CDR1 SGHNT, CDR2 YYREEE (reference sequence). This CDR3 region has 15 residues. CDR3 in amino acids: CASSHRGQGTGGYTF. The DNA for the CDR3 is TGTGCCAGCAGCCACCGAGGACAGGGAACGGGTGGCTACACCTTC. Supplemented by reference TRBV5-4 and TRBJ1-2, the full variable domain reads ETGVTQSPTHLIKTRGQQVTLRCSSQSGHNTVSWYQQALGQGPQFIFQYYREEENGRGNFPPRFSGLQFPNYSSELNVNALELDDSALYLCASSHRGQGTGGYTFGSGTRLTVV.

The chain is built from TRBV11-1 and TRBJ2-7; D possibly matches TRBD1 or TRBD2 (5 bases each). V dropped 1 base and J dropped 3 bases, with 13 bases sitting between them. The CDR3 consists of 15 residues. Germline CDR1 reads SGHAT; CDR2 reads FQDESV (reference sequence). CDR3 in amino acids: CASSLVGTVFYEQYF. The CDR3 DNA reads TGTGCCAGCAGCTTAGTAGGGACGGTTTTCTACGAGCAGTACTTC.

This clone was detected a few times. This chain joins TRBV11-2 and TRBJ2-7, with D perhaps matching TRBD2 (5 bases). The germline V and J ends were trimmed by 1 base and 2 bases, with 12 bases remaining between them. The germline CDR1 and CDR2 sequences are SGHAT and FQNNGV. This CDR3 has 15 residues. CDR3 DNA: TGTGCCAGCAGCTTAGCCGGGATGGGCACCTACGAGCAGTACTTC. Residues: CASSLAGMGTYEQYF.

The V and J genes are TRBV7-8 and TRBJ2-7; D is uncertain. This CDR3 has 12 amino acids. Trimming left V 1 base short and J 6 bases short, with 7 bases between. Germline lookup yields CDR1 SGHVS and CDR2 FQNEAQ. The CDR3 bases are TGTGCCAGCAGCTTAGTGGGCAGCGAGCAGTACTTC. Translation gives CASSLVGSEQYF.

J is TRBJ1-2 and V is TRBV11-2; D remains unclear. This CDR3 contains 13 residues. V gave up 6 bases and J gave up 4 bases, with 12 bases separating them. Germline V lookup: CDR1 SGHAT, CDR2 FQNNGV. The chain's CDR3 is CASRPVSSYGYTF. The DNA for the CDR3 is TGTGCCAGCAGGCCAGTGTCTAGCTATGGCTACACCTTC.

The V gene is TRBV11-2, the J gene TRBJ1-2; a weak D match, TRBD1 (6 bases). Trimming removed 2 bases from V and 7 bases from J, with 14 bases in between. CDR3 length: 14 amino acids. Germline V gives CDR1 SGHAT, CDR2 FQNNGV. CDR3 DNA sequence: TGTGCCAGCAGCTTACCCACCGGAGGGGGTGGCTACACCTTC. Translated, it gives CASSLPTGGGGYTF.

This clone was observed a handful of times. The rearrangement joins TRBV4-3 to TRBJ2-7, with 10 positions matching TRBD1. The CDR3 sequence is 15 residues long. Germline loops: CDR1 LGHNA, CDR2 YSLEER. V trimming: 5 bases; J trimming: 3 bases; junction bases outside the gene matches: 7. The CDR3 nucleotides are TGCGCCAGCAGCTTCAGACAGGGGGCTGACTACGAGCAGTACTTC. Amino acids: CASSFRQGADYEQYF.

The chain combines TRBV6-5 with TRBJ2-7; no clear D gene. CDR3 size: 13 residues. V was pared by 2 bases and J by 1 base, with 6 bases between. Per the germline V gene, CDR1 is MNHEY and CDR2 is SVGAGI. CDR3 DNA: TGTGCCAGCAGTTACGGGCCTTCCTACGAGCAGTACTTC. Protein: CASSYGPSYEQYF.

The rearrangement joins TRBV7-2 to TRBJ2-4, with D perhaps matching TRBD1 (6 bases). Germline assignment: CDR1 SGHTA and CDR2 FQGNSA. Trimming left V 6 bases short and J 6 bases short, with 15 bases between. The CDR3 has 14 amino acids. The CDR3 sequence: CASRLQGGANIQYF. CDR3 sequence (DNA): TGTGCCAGCAGACTCCAAGGGGGTGCAAACATTCAGTACTTC.

This clone was found once. The rearrangement joins TRBV15 to TRBJ1-2; D is unresolved. The V gene lost 3 bases and the J gene lost 5 bases, with 7 bases spanning the gap. CDR1 is LNHNV, CDR2 YYDKDF, per germline (reference sequence). The CDR3 is 12 amino acids. The DNA for the CDR3 is TGTGCCACCAGCAGTTCCCCGTATGGCTACACCTTC. It specifies CATSSSPYGYTF.

V and J are TRBV6-6 and TRBJ1-5; unclear D gene. Looked up from germline, CDR1 is MNHNY and CDR2 is SVGAGI (reference sequence). CDR3 length: 11 residues. With 9 bases removed from V and 1 base from J, the gap between germline ends came to 4 bases. The CDR3 nucleotides read TGTGCCAGTGCCAGCAATCAGCCCCAGCATTTT. Its translation: CASASNQPQHF.

This rearrangement joins TRBV11-2 to TRBJ2-3; 8 bases align to TRBD2. Per the germline V gene, CDR1 is SGHAT and CDR2 is FQNNGV. V shed 1 base and J 2 bases; nucleotides not matched to a gene: 5. The CDR3 runs to 16 residues. The CDR3, as DNA: TGTGCCAGCAGCTTAGCTGGGCGGGGGGCCACAGATACGCAGTATTTT. It specifies CASSLAGRGATDTQYF.

The table lists this clone with a count of one. This rearrangement joins TRBV28 to TRBJ1-1; D is uncertain. The CDR3 extends over 12 amino acids. The V end was cut by 1 base, the J end by 7 bases, with 7 bases between. CDR1 MDHEN and CDR2 SYDVKM come from the germline V gene. Written as DNA, the CDR3 is TGTGCCAGCAGTTTATTGGGCGGTGAAGCTTTCTTT. This codes for CASSLLGGEAFF.

The rearrangement joins TRBV10-3 to TRBJ2-3, with D tentatively TRBD2 (5 bases). Trimming left V 4 bases short and J 0 bases short, with 8 bases between. The CDR3 totals 14 residues. From germline, CDR1 is ENHRY and CDR2 SYGVKD. The CDR3 nucleotides read TGTGCCATCAGTGCTGGACTGAGCACAGATACGCAGTATTTT. Translated: CAISAGLSTDTQYF.

The chain has TRBV7-9 and TRBJ2-1; 9 bases fit TRBD2. The CDR3 is made up of 18 amino acids. J gave up 5 bases and V 5 bases, and 16 bases lay outside the gene matches. Germline CDR1 is SEHNR and CDR2 is FQNEAQ (reference sequence). The CDR3 region is CASSEWRSASGAHNEQFF. The CDR3, as DNA: TGTGCCAGCAGCGAATGGAGGTCGGCTAGCGGGGCGCACAATGAGCAGTTCTTC.

J is TRBJ1-2 and V is TRBV13; TRBD1 might be the D (5 bases). This CDR3 is 14 amino acids long. Germline-derived CDR1 and CDR2 are PRHDT and FYEKMQ (reference sequence). V shed 4 bases and J shed 1 base, with 10 bases lying between them. The CDR3 loop reads CASSSRRDNYGYTF. The CDR3 DNA reads as TGTGCCAGCAGCTCCCGCAGGGATAACTATGGCTACACCTTC.